A selection of T cell receptor beta chains follows, all from one sample in a study of T cell responses to AZD1222 COVID-19 vaccine. The assay was immunoSEQ multiplex PCR, and TCRdb's table has in-frame clones only and misses some. The sample has some 54,000 clones; around 92% are singletons. This specimen was peripheral blood, taken on day 0 of AZD1222 vaccination. These receptors were obtained from an adult in good health. The CDR3 runs from the conserved cysteine through the conserved F or W. A D gene is named only where the DNA matches it firmly. Where a row states a size, it is once, few, many or the class of an expanded clone; other rows omit it.

>TRBJ2-7|NA|TRBD2|TRBV29-1
CSVGSGSTNYEQYF
TGCAGCGTGGGAAGCGGGAGCACCAACTACGAGCAGTACTTC
>TRBJ1-3|NA|NA|TRBV5-5
CASSLEFFQPALSGNTIYF
TGTGCCAGCAGCTTAGAATTCTTCCAGCCAGCTCTCTCTGGAAACACCATATATTTT
>TRBJ1-2|NA|TRBD1|TRBV3-1/TRBV3-2
CASSQDRPGQGINRGGYTF
TGTGCCAGCAGCCAAGATCGCCCGGGACAGGGGATAAATCGAGGCGGCTACACCTTC
>TRBJ2-3|NA|TRBD2|TRBV7-8
CASSPPSGKADTQYF
TGTGCCAGCAGCCCGCCTAGCGGGAAAGCAGATACGCAGTATTTT
>TRBJ1-1|few|NA|TRBV6-5
CASSYSYEGHTEAFF
TGTGCCAGCAGTTACTCCTACGAGGGGCACACTGAAGCTTTCTTT
>TRBJ2-7|NA|NA|TRBV3-1/TRBV3-2
CASSQGTAQDF
TGTGCCAGCAGCCAAGGGACAGCGCAGGACTTC
>TRBJ2-2|NA|TRBD2|TRBV7-9
CASSLRTSGNTGELFF
TGTGCCAGCAGCTTAAGAACTAGCGGTAACACCGGGGAGCTGTTTTTT
>TRBJ1-2|NA|TRBD1|TRBV5-4
CASSPPGTGGELYGYTF
TGTGCCAGCAGCCCCCCCGGGACAGGGGGGGAACTCTATGGCTACACCTTC
>TRBJ2-5|NA|NA|TRBV27
CASRPLGHQETQYF
TGTGCCAGCAGACCTCTGGGACACCAAGAGACCCAGTACTTC
>TRBJ2-5|NA|NA|TRBV15
CAIPQVKETQYF
TGTGCCATTCCACAGGTGAAAGAGACCCAGTACTTC
>TRBJ2-7|NA|TRBD1|TRBV28
CASTDRGKSYEQYF
TGTGCCAGCACTGACAGGGGCAAATCCTACGAGCAGTACTTC
>TRBJ1-6|few|NA|TRBV7-6
CASSLESQGSSYNSPLHF
TGTGCCAGCAGCTTAGAGTCCCAGGGAAGCTCCTATAATTCACCCCTCCACTTT
>TRBJ2-1|NA|NA|TRBV7-3
CASSPLITGTSYNEQFF
TGTGCCAGCAGCCCACTTATAACTGGCACTTCCTACAATGAGCAGTTCTTC
>TRBJ2-2|NA|NA|TRBV7-3
CASSNWGTGELFF
TGTGCCAGCTCCAACTGGGGGACCGGGGAGCTGTTTTTT
>TRBJ1-2|NA|NA|TRBV19
CASSMPKGSYGYTF
TGTGCCAGTAGTATGCCGAAAGGTTCCTATGGCTACACCTTC
>TRBJ1-1|NA|NA|TRBV3-1/TRBV3-2
CASSQASGIGTEAFF
TGTGCCAGCAGCCAAGCATCGGGGATCGGCACTGAAGCTTTCTTT
>TRBJ2-3|NA|TRBD2|TRBV28
CASSPLAGGNTDTQYF
TGTGCCAGCAGCCCTTTAGCGGGAGGGAACACAGATACGCAGTATTTT
>TRBJ1-1|few|NA|TRBV19
CASSIRTETRNTEAFF
TGTGCCAGTAGTATCCGGACAGAAACTCGGAACACTGAAGCTTTCTTT
>TRBJ2-1|few|TRBD1|TRBV9
CASSVDDRAAYNEQFF
TGTGCCAGCAGCGTAGATGACAGGGCGGCCTACAATGAGCAGTTCTTC
>TRBJ2-7|few|NA|TRBV28
CASSWGRDSYEQYF
TGTGCCAGCAGTTGGGGGCGAGACTCCTACGAGCAGTACTTC
>TRBJ2-5|NA|NA|TRBV28
CASSPNYPPAPQETQYF
TGTGCCAGCAGTCCGAACTACCCGCCGGCCCCACAAGAGACCCAGTACTTC
>TRBJ2-1|NA|NA|TRBV6-5
CASSYSGNEQFF
TGTGCCAGCAGTTACTCTGGGAATGAGCAGTTCTTC
>TRBJ2-1|NA|TRBD1|TRBV5-4
CASSSQGGEQFF
TGTGCCAGCAGCTCACAGGGGGGTGAGCAGTTCTTC